The T cell receptor (beta chain) under discussion was sequenced for a study of cytomegalovirus exposure and HLA in healthy donors. Germline assignment: CDR1 GTSNPN and CDR2 SVGIG (reference sequence). Trimming cost V 4 bases and J 7 bases, with 16 bases left between them. The CDR3 is 14 amino acids. About this clone itself: Its antigen remains unknown.

PCR primers comprised 60 Vbeta and 13 Jbeta primers. Sequencing was performed with immunoSEQ multiplex PCR; in TCRdb, only in-frame clones are kept and a portion is missing. The sample yields 30,000 to 35,000 clones, around 80% seen once. Study results and limitations: Reports state that TCR beta sequences accurately predicted most subjects' HLA-A and HLA-B alleles. Common viral pathogens seemed, in a later analysis, to connect with several of the most significant clusters. TCR beta V- and J-gene trimming, according to a later analysis, was linked to a missense DCLRE1C variant. Another analysis was done later, and it associated 16,951 TCR beta sequences with HLA alleles at 0.05 false discovery rate.

This TCR came from a woman aged 18-35 years in good health and CMV-seronegative. Material for sequencing was PBMCs. The chain uses TRBV30 and TRBJ1-4, with a possible D match to TRBD1 (5 bases). Here the CDR3 reads CAWNLNGGSEKLFF. The CDR3 nucleotides are TGTGCCTGGAACCTCAACGGGGGAAGTGAAAAACTGTTTTTT.